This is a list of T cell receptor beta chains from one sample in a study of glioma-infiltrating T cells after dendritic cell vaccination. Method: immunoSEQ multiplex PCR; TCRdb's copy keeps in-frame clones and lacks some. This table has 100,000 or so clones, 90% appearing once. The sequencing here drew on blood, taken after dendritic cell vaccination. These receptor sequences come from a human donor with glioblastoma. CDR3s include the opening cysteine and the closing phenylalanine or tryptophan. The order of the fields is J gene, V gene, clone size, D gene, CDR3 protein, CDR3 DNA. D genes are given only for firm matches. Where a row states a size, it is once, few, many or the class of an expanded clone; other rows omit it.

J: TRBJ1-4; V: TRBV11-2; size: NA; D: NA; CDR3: CASSLIANEKLFF; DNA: TGTGCCAGCAGCTTAATAGCTAATGAAAAACTGTTTTTT
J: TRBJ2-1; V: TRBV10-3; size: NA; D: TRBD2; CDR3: CATWEVAGSHEQFF; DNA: TGTGCCACCTGGGAGGTAGCGGGATCACATGAGCAGTTCTTC
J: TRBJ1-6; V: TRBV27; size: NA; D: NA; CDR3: CASSLGGRYNSPLHF; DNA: TGTGCCAGCAGTTTAGGGGGCCGCTATAATTCCCCCCTCCACTTT
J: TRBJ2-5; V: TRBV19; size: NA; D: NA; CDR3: CASSTSSIRQETQYF; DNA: TGTGCCAGTAGTACTTCTAGCATCCGGCAAGAGACCCAGTACTTC
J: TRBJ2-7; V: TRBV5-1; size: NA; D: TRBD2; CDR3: CASSLGGGEGYEQYF; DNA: TGCGCCAGCAGCTTGGGTGGAGGGGAGGGCTACGAGCAGTACTTC
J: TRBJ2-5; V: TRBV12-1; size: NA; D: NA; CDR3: CASSRGTSVDQETQYF; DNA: TGTGCCAGCAGCCGAGGGACTAGTGTTGACCAAGAGACCCAGTACTTC
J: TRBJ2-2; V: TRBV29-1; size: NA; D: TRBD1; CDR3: CSVGQGRTGELFF; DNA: TGCAGCGTTGGACAGGGCCGGACCGGGGAGCTGTTTTTT
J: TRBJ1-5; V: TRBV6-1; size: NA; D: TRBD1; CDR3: CASSEAQGTGQYWGNQPQHF; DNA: TGTGCCAGCAGTGAAGCGCAAGGGACAGGACAATATTGGGGCAATCAGCCCCAGCATTTT
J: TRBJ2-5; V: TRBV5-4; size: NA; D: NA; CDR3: CASSLVQDQETQYF; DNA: TGTGCCAGCAGCTTGGTCCAGGACCAAGAGACCCAGTACTTC
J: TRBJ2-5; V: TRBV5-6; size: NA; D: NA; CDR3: CASSLAGHQETQYF; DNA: TGTGCCAGCAGCTTGGCGGGTCACCAAGAGACCCAGTACTTC
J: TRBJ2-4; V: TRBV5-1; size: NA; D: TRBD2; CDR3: CASSLERGWGAKNIQYF; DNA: TGCGCCAGCAGCTTAGAGCGGGGGTGGGGAGCCAAAAACATTCAGTACTTC
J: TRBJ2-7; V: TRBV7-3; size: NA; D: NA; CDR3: CASSSLVRGDSYEQYF; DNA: TGTGCCAGCAGCTCGCTGGTGCGGGGAGACTCCTACGAGCAGTACTTC
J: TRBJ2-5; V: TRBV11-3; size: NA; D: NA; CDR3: CASSAREWETQYF; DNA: TGTGCCAGCAGCGCACGGGAGTGGGAGACCCAGTACTTC
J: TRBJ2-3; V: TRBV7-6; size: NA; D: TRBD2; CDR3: CASSIGTSGGSDTQYF; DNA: TGTGCCAGCAGCATCGGGACTAGCGGGGGGTCGGATACGCAGTATTTT
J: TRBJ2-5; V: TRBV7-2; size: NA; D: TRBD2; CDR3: CASSLSGTTRETQYF; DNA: TGTGCCAGCAGCTTGTCCGGGACTACTCGAGAGACCCAGTACTTC
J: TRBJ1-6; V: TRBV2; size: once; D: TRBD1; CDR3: CATQLDRGENNSPLHF; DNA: TGTGCCACCCAACTAGACAGGGGGGAAAATAATTCACCCCTCCACTTT
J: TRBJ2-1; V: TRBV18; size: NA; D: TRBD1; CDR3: CASSPRQGSRQFF; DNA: TGTGCCAGCTCACCCAGACAGGGTAGTCGGCAGTTCTTC
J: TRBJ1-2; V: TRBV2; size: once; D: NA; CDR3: CASRQAYGYTF; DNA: TGTGCCAGCAGGCAGGCCTATGGCTACACCTTC
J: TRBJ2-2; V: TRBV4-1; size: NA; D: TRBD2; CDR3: CASSPGGLAERTGELFF; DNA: TGCGCCAGCAGCCCAGGGGGACTAGCGGAGAGGACCGGGGAGCTGTTTTTT
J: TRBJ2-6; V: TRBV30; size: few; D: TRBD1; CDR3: CAWSMDRGDYGANVLTF; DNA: TGTGCCTGGAGTATGGACAGGGGAGACTACGGGGCCAACGTCCTGACTTTC